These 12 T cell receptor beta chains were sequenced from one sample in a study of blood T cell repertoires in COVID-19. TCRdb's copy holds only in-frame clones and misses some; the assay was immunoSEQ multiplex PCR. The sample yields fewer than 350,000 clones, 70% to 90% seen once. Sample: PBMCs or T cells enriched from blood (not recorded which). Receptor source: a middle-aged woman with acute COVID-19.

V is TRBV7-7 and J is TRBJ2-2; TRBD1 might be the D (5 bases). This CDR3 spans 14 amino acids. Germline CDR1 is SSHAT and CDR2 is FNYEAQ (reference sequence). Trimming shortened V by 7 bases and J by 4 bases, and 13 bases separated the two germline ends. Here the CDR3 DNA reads TGTGCCAGCACCCCAGGGTCGGGCACCGGGGAGCTGTTTTTT. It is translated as CASTPGSGTGELFF.

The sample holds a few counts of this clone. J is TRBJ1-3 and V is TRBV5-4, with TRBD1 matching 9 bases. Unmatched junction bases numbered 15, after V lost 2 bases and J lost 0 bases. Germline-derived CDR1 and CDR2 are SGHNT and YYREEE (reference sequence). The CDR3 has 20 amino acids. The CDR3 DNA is TGTGCCAGCAGCTTCCTCGGGACAGGGTTGGGCCTAAGCTCTGGAAACACCATATATTTT. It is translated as CASSFLGTGLGLSSGNTIYF.

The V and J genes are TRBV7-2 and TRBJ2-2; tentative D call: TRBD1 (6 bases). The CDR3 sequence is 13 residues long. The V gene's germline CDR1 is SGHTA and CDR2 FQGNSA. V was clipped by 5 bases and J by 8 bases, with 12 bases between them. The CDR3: CASSLQGWGELFF. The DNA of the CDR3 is TGTGCCAGCAGCCTTCAGGGGTGGGGGGAGCTGTTTTTT.

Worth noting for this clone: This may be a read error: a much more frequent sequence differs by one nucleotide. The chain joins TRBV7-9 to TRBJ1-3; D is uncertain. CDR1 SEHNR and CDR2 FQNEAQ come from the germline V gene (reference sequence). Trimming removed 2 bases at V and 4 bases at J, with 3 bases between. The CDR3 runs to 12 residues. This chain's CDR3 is CASSLQGNTIYF. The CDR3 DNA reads TGTGCCAGCAGCTTACAGGGAAACACCATATATTTT.

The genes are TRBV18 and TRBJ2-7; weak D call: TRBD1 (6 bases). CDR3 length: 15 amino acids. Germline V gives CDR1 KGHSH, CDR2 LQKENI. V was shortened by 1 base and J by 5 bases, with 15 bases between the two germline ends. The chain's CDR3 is CASSPRGGLIDEQYF. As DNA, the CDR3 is TGTGCCAGCTCACCACGAGGGGGTTTGATCGACGAGCAGTACTTC.

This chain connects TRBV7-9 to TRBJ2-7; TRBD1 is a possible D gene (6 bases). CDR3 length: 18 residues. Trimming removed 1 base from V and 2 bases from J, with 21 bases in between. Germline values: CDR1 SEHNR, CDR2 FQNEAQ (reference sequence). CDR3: CASSLGGVVGHQTYEQYF. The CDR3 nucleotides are TGTGCCAGCAGCTTAGGGGGTGTGGTGGGACATCAGACCTACGAGCAGTACTTC.

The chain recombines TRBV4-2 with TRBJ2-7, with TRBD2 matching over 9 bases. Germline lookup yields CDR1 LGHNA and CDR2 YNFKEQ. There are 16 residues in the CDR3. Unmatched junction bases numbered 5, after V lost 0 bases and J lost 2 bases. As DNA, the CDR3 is TGTGCCAGCAGCCAAGATCTGGCTAGCGGGGCCTACGAGCAGTACTTC. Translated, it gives CASSQDLASGAYEQYF.

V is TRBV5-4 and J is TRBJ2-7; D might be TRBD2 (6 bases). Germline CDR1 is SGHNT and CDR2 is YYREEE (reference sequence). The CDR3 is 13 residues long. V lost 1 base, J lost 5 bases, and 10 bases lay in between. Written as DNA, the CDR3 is TGTGCCAGCAGCTTGCCGGGAGTCGACGAGCAGTACTTC. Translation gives CASSLPGVDEQYF.

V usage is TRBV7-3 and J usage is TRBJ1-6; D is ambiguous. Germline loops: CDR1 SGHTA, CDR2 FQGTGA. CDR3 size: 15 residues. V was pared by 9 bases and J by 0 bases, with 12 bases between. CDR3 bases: TGTGCCAGGAGGCACGGGAGCTCCTATAATTCACCCCTCCACTTT. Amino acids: CARRHGSSYNSPLHF. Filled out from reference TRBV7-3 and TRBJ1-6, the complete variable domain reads GAGVSQTPSNKVTEKGKYVELRCDPISGHTALYWYRQSLGQGPEFLIYFQGTGAADDSGLPNDRFFAVRPEGSVSTLKIQRTERGDSAVYLCARRHGSSYNSPLHFGNGTRLTVT.

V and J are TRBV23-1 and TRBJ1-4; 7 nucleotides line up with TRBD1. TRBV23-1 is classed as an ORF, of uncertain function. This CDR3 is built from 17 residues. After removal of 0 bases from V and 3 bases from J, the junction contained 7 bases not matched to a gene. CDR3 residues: CASSQSGKGAANEKLFF. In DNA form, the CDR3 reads TGCGCCAGCAGTCAATCAGGCAAGGGGGCTGCTAATGAAAAACTGTTTTTT.

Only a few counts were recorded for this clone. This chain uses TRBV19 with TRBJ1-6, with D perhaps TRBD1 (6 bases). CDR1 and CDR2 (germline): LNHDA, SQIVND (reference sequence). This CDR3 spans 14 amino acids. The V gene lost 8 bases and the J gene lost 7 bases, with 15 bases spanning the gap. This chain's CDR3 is CASGLTGLNSPLHF. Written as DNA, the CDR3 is TGTGCCAGTGGCCTCACAGGGCTAAATTCACCCCTCCACTTT. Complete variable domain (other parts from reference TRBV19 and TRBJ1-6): DGGITQSPKYLFRKEGQNVTLSCEQNLNHDAMYWYRQDPGQGLRLIYYSQIVNDFQKGDIAEGYSVSREKKESFPLTVTSAQKNPTAFYLCASGLTGLNSPLHFGNGTRLTVT.

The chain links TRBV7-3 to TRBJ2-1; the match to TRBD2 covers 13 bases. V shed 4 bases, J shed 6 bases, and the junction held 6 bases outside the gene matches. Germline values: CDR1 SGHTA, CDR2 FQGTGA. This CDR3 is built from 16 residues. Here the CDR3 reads CASSSATSGGANEQFF. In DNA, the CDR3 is TGTGCCAGCAGCTCTGCCACTAGCGGGGGGGCCAATGAGCAGTTCTTC.